This T cell receptor beta chain is from a study of CD8 T cells in Susac syndrome. The study's findings and limits: The CD4+ T cell repertoires of Susac syndrome were found to show no clonal expansion.

Random hexamers were used to reverse transcribe the RNA input (roughly 0.5 to 1 ug). TCRdb re-analysed the immunoSEQ multiplex PCR reads in MiXCR, keeping a single row per CDR3 protein. The data show about 240,000 distinct CDR3 sequences, roughly 95% seen once. Comment on this clonotype: The antigen is not known.

This CDR3 spans 14 amino acids. CDR1 and CDR2 (germline): MGHRA, YSYEKL. Trimming shortened V by 0 bases and J by 4 bases, and 9 bases separated the two germline ends. The sequencing input was CD4+ T cells from PBMCs. The TCR sequence derives from a human donor with Susac syndrome. The chain joins TRBV4-1 to TRBJ1-2; TRBD1 is a possible D gene (6 bases). The CDR3 loop is CASSQDQGPYGYTF. The CDR3 region has the DNA TGCGCCAGCAGCCAAGATCAGGGGCCCTATGGCTACACCTTC.